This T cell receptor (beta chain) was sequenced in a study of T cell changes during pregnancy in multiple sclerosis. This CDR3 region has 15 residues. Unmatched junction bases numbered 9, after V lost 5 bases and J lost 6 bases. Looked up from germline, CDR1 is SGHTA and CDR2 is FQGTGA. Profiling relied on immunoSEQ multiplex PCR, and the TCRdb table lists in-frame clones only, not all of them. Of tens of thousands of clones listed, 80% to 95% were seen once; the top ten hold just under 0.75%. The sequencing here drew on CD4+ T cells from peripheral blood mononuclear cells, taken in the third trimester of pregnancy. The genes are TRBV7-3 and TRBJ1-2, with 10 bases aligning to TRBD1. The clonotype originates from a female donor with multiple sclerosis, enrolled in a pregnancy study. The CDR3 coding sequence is TGTGCCAGCAGCCTGGACGGGACAGGGGAGGATGGCTACACCTTC. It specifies CASSLDGTGEDGYTF.